This passage covers 7 T cell receptor beta chains from one sample sequenced in a study of blood T cell repertoires in COVID-19. Data came from immunoSEQ multiplex PCR; TCRdb stores just in-frame clones and leaves some out. The sample carries a few hundred thousand clones, 80% to 90% recorded once. Sequences were obtained from peripheral blood. These receptors all come from a woman between 70 and 85 years old with acute or convalescent COVID-19.

This clone showed up just a few times. The sample has other DNA sequences that encode this CDR3 too. The rearrangement uses TRBV10-3 and TRBJ1-1, with a possible D match to TRBD1 (5 bases). V was pared by 0 bases and J by 1 base, with 9 bases between. CDR1 and CDR2 (germline): ENHRY, SYGVKD. This CDR3 contains 15 residues. The CDR3 nucleotides are TGTGCCATCAGTGAGTCGGGGCAGCCGAACACTGAAGCTTTCTTT. It translates to CAISESGQPNTEAFF.

This chain connects TRBV6-6 to TRBJ1-5; TRBD1 is a possible D gene (6 bases). The CDR3 is 18 residues long. Trimming removed 5 bases from V and 0 bases from J, with 20 bases in between. Germline V gives CDR1 MNHNY, CDR2 SVGAGI (reference sequence). CDR3 DNA sequence: TGTGCCAGCAGTCACCCACGCGGGGGCTCAGATAGCAATCAGCCCCAGCATTTT. Translating it yields CASSHPRGGSDSNQPQHF.

This chain connects TRBV29-1 to TRBJ1-1; D is possibly TRBD1 (5 bases). Trimming left V 3 bases short and J 4 bases short, with 9 bases between. The CDR3 consists of 12 residues. Germline V gene data show CDR1 as SQVTM and CDR2 as ANQGSEA. The CDR3 region is CSVDRGSTEAFF. The CDR3 DNA reads TGCAGCGTTGACCGGGGGAGCACTGAAGCTTTCTTT. Variable domain in full (rest from reference TRBV29-1 and TRBJ1-1): SAVISQKPSRDICQRGTSLTIQCQVDSQVTMMFWYRQQPGQSLTLIATANQGSEATYESGFVIDKFPISRPNLTFSTLTVSNMSPEDSSIYLCSVDRGSTEAFFGQGTRLTVV.

A note on this clone: Additional DNA sequences in this sample encode the identical CDR3. The J gene is TRBJ2-1, the V gene TRBV5-1, with D possibly matching TRBD2 (5 bases). The germline V gene has CDR1 SGHRS and CDR2 YFSETQ. The ends were cut back, 0 bases at V and 5 bases at J, with 9 bases in the middle. This CDR3 is 14 amino acids long. CDR3 sequence: CASSLEGLHNEQFF. As DNA, the CDR3 is TGCGCCAGCAGCTTGGAAGGACTCCACAATGAGCAGTTCTTC.

V usage is TRBV20-1 and J usage is TRBJ1-1; D is possibly TRBD1 (6 bases). CDR1 and CDR2 (germline): DFQATT, SNEGSKA (reference sequence). The CDR3 extends over 11 amino acids. Trimming cost V 6 bases and J 5 bases, with 10 bases left between them. CDR3 amino acids: CSANQGTEAFF. The DNA for the CDR3 is TGCAGTGCGAACCAGGGGACTGAAGCTTTCTTT.

The rearrangement uses TRBV4-1 and TRBJ1-2; 7 bases are shared with TRBD1. The germline CDR1 and CDR2 sequences are MGHRA and YSYEKL. V was clipped by 1 base and J by 13 bases; unmatched bases: 12. The CDR3 has 14 residues. CDR3 sequence: CASSQVPGQPGSTF. As DNA, the CDR3 is TGCGCCAGCAGCCAAGTGCCGGGACAGCCCGGGTCCACCTTC.

The rearrangement links TRBV5-4 to TRBJ2-6, with 7 nucleotides matching TRBD1. Germline V gives CDR1 SGHNT, CDR2 YYREEE (reference sequence). Trimming took 4 bases from V and 2 from J; bases not matched to a gene: 3. This CDR3 region has 15 residues. In DNA, the CDR3 is TGTGCCAGCAGCGCACAGGGGACTGGGGCCAACGTCCTGACTTTC. Translated, it gives CASSAQGTGANVLTF.